These 24 T cell receptor beta chains were sequenced from one sample in a study of CD8+CD57+ T cells in acquired aplastic anemia. Profiles of TCR beta VDJ and CDR3 were generated from a genomic DNA template. TCRdb reprocessed the reads via MiXCR and lists one record per CDR3 protein. The sample shows 200,000 or so distinct CDR3 sequences, around half of them seen only once. All patients picked for sequencing had shown, by flow cytometry, an expansion of CD8+CD57+ cells. The sequencing input was sorted CD4+, CD8+, or CD8+CD57+ T cells (not recorded which) from PBMCs. The receptors here all came from a human donor with aplastic anemia.

The chain has TRBV2 and TRBJ1-2; TRBD1 might be the D (6 bases). The CDR3 totals 13 residues. In germline, CDR1 is SNHLY, CDR2 FYNNEI. Deletions cut 4 bases from V and 4 bases from J, with 10 bases between. CDR3 in amino acids: CASSVGGSYGYTF. CDR3 nucleotide sequence: TGTGCCAGCAGTGTAGGGGGGAGCTATGGCTACACCTTC.

The chain combines TRBV6-5 with TRBJ2-7; 10 bases are a match to TRBD1. The germline V gene encodes CDR1 MNHEY and CDR2 SVGAGI. This CDR3 contains 14 residues. J gave up 3 bases and V 6 bases, and 5 bases lay outside the gene matches. CDR3 loop: CASRYGQGGYEQYF. In DNA, the CDR3 is TGTGCCAGCAGATATGGACAGGGGGGCTACGAGCAGTACTTC.

The genes are TRBV24-1 and TRBJ2-7; 13 bases are a match to TRBD2. V was clipped by 4 bases and J by 4 bases; unmatched bases: 6. There are 16 residues in the CDR3. The germline gives CDR1 KGHDR, CDR2 SFDVKD. The CDR3 DNA follows: TGTGCCACCAGTGACCCCGGGACTAGCGGGACTTACGAGCAGTACTTC. Its protein product is CATSDPGTSGTYEQYF.

Many counts were recorded for this clonotype. J is TRBJ2-1 and V is TRBV11-2, with a tentative D call TRBD1 (6 bases). Trimming cost V 2 bases and J 9 bases, with 14 bases left between them. Germline CDR1 reads SGHAT; CDR2 reads FQNNGV. The CDR3 has 14 amino acids. In DNA, the CDR3 is TGTGCCAGCAGCTTAAACGTGGGGGCGGGTGAGCAGTTCTTC. Its translation is CASSLNVGAGEQFF.

The CDR3 DNA reads TGTGCCTGGATTGCCGGGTTTAGCAATCAGCCCCAGCATTTT. Translation: CAWIAGFSNQPQHF. The genes are TRBV30 and TRBJ1-5; no firm D call. The CDR3 contains 14 residues. V lost 4 bases, J lost 0 bases, and 10 bases lay in between. Germline assignment: CDR1 GTSNPN and CDR2 SVGIG (reference sequence).

This clonotype was counted a single time. The chain is built from TRBV24-1 and TRBJ2-3; 7 bases line up with TRBD1. With 4 bases clipped from V and 7 bases from J, the junction kept 7 bases outside the gene matches. This CDR3 region has 14 residues. CDR1 KGHDR and CDR2 SFDVKD come from the germline V gene. The CDR3 loop is CATSETGIPNTQYF. The CDR3 DNA is TGTGCCACCAGTGAGACAGGGATACCCAATACGCAGTATTTT.

This chain connects TRBV7-9 to TRBJ2-5, with D possibly matching TRBD2 (6 bases). V was trimmed by 3 bases and J by 9 bases, leaving 17 bases between them. CDR1 SEHNR and CDR2 FQNEAQ come from the germline V gene (reference sequence). This CDR3 contains 14 residues. In DNA, the CDR3 is TGTGCCAGCAGCTTGCCGCCACCGGGACTTTCCCAGTACTTC. Protein sequence: CASSLPPPGLSQYF.

This clonotype was found a few times. A much larger clone differs from this one at a single base, so this may be a read error. The rearrangement uses TRBV2 and TRBJ2-5; D ambiguous. The CDR3 length is 11 residues. V was clipped by 2 bases and J by 5 bases, with 3 bases between them. Germline V lookup: CDR1 SNHLY, CDR2 FYNNEI. The chain's CDR3 is CASSERETQYF. CDR3 in DNA: TGTGCCAGCAGTGAACGCGAGACCCAGTACTTC.

The V call is TRBV25-1, the J call TRBJ2-7; unclear D gene. The V end lost 5 bases, the J end lost 4 bases, and 12 bases lay between the germline ends. CDR1 and CDR2 (germline): MGHDK, SYGVNS. The CDR3 extends over 13 amino acids. CDR3 sequence reads: CASSRSSGYEQYF. CDR3 nucleotides: TGTGCCAGCAGTAGGTCTAGTGGGTACGAGCAGTACTTC.

This clonotype was picked up a small number of times. The rearrangement joins TRBV10-1 to TRBJ2-2, with a possible D match to TRBD1 (5 bases). Germline V gene sequence: CDR1 WNHNN, CDR2 SYGVQD (reference sequence). Trimming stripped 3 bases from V and 0 bases from J, with 11 bases between. This CDR3 region has 16 residues. The CDR3 loop is CASSDVLGANTGELFF. The CDR3 DNA is TGCGCCAGCAGTGATGTGTTAGGGGCGAACACCGGGGAGCTGTTTTTT.

This chain uses TRBV6-1 with TRBJ1-6; tentative D call: TRBD1 (6 bases). V lost 6 bases and J 8 bases, leaving 14 bases between the germline ends. Germline V gene sequence: CDR1 MNHNS, CDR2 SASEGT. The CDR3 is 14 amino acids. In DNA form, the CDR3 reads TGTGCCAGCAGAACCAGGGGCAAAGATTCACCCCTCCACTTT. Translation: CASRTRGKDSPLHF.

At least ten counts were recorded for this clonotype. The chain combines TRBV11-3 with TRBJ2-1; 12 bases are shared with TRBD2. CDR1 is SGHNT, CDR2 YENEEA, per germline. Trimming took 2 bases from V and 7 from J; bases not matched to a gene: 9. The CDR3 length is 17 residues. The CDR3 bases are TGTGCCAGCAGCTTACGGCCTAGCGGGAGGGCGGGTAATGAGCAGTTCTTC. Amino acid sequence: CASSLRPSGRAGNEQFF.

This clonotype was counted only a few times. The J gene is TRBJ1-1, the V gene TRBV4-1; TRBD1 agrees at 9 bases. Germline CDR1 is MGHRA and CDR2 is YSYEKL. After removal of 2 bases from V and 3 bases from J, the junction contained 10 bases not matched to a gene. There are 17 residues in the CDR3. The CDR3 region is CASSQSGTGFRYTEAFF. CDR3 bases: TGCGCCAGCAGCCAATCCGGGACAGGGTTCCGGTACACTGAAGCTTTCTTT.

The chain carries TRBV19 and TRBJ1-5; D is ambiguous. The CDR3 length is 16 residues. The V and J ends lost 3 bases and 2 bases respectively, with 14 bases between them. The germline V gene encodes CDR1 LNHDA and CDR2 SQIVND (reference sequence). In DNA form, the CDR3 reads TGTGCCAGTAGTATTGGCCAAGGTGGTGGCAATCAGCCCCAGCATTTT. This gives the protein CASSIGQGGGNQPQHF.

This clonotype was counted at least ten times. This sequence joins TRBV5-1 and TRBJ1-1; D not resolved. V was cut by 1 base and J by 1 base, with 8 bases left in between. The CDR3 runs 14 residues. Germline CDR1 and CDR2: SGHRS and YFSETQ. The CDR3 DNA is TGCGCCAGCAGCTTGACAGCTTCGAACACTGAAGCTTTCTTT. Its protein product is CASSLTASNTEAFF.

This chain uses TRBV7-3 with TRBJ1-5; the D gene is possibly TRBD1 (6 bases). Germline V CDR1 and CDR2: SGHTA, FQGTGA. The CDR3 is 15 amino acids. V lost 2 bases to trimming and J lost 6 bases, with 14 bases between them. CDR3 sequence: CASSLPKGVSQPQHF. CDR3 nucleotides: TGTGCCAGCAGCTTACCAAAGGGGGTCAGTCAGCCCCAGCATTTT.

The DNA for the CDR3 is TGTGCCACCAGTGATTTTGGGGGTGCAGCCGGGGAGCTGTTTTTT. Translation gives CATSDFGGAAGELFF. V is TRBV24-1 and J is TRBJ2-2; the D call may be TRBD1 or TRBD2 (5 bases each). V gave up 1 base and J gave up 6 bases, with 11 bases separating them. CDR3 size: 15 residues. Germline values: CDR1 KGHDR, CDR2 SFDVKD.

This clonotype was counted ten times or more. The V gene is TRBV11-1, the J gene TRBJ2-7, with D uncertain. The germline V and J ends were trimmed by 3 bases and 3 bases, with 12 bases remaining between them. The CDR3 has 14 residues. The germline V gene encodes CDR1 SGHAT and CDR2 FQDESV (reference sequence). The CDR3 bases are TGTGCCAGCAGCTTTTCGACCCCGCTCTACGAGCAGTACTTC. Translation: CASSFSTPLYEQYF.

This clonotype was counted many times. The chain uses TRBV5-1 and TRBJ2-1, with D uncertain. Between the trimmed V and J ends, which lost 3 bases and 3 bases, there was a span of 13 bases. Germline V gene lookup returns CDR1 SGHRS and CDR2 YFSETQ. CDR3 length: 15 amino acids. The CDR3 DNA is TGCGCCAGCAGCTCTCCCGGTTCGCACTACAATGAGCAGTTCTTC. Protein product: CASSSPGSHYNEQFF.

This rearrangement joins TRBV13 to TRBJ1-2, with TRBD1 matching 8 bases. Germline values: CDR1 PRHDT, CDR2 FYEKMQ (reference sequence). After removal of 0 bases from V and 4 bases from J, the junction contained 7 bases not matched to a gene. The CDR3 runs 16 residues. The DNA of the CDR3 is TGTGCCAGCAGCTTAGGCAGGGGGCGCGGGGGCTATGGCTACACCTTC. This sequence encodes CASSLGRGRGGYGYTF.

This clonotype was seen many times. This chain connects TRBV9 to TRBJ2-2, with D possibly matching TRBD1 (6 bases). This CDR3 has 15 amino acids. Germline CDR1 reads SGDLS; CDR2 reads YYNGEE. Trimming took off 5 bases at V and 4 bases at J, with 15 bases between the two ends. The CDR3 DNA reads TGTGCCAGCAGTTACCTTGGACAGTTCACCGGGGAGCTGTTTTTT. It is translated as CASSYLGQFTGELFF.

A note on this clonotype: This sequence may be a read error, since a much larger clone differs from it by one base. The CDR3 sequence: CASKRSSYEQFF. CDR3 DNA: TGTGCCAGCAAGAGGAGCTCCTACGAGCAGTTCTTC. The rearrangement joins TRBV10-3 to TRBJ2-1; D uncertain. The CDR3 consists of 12 residues. Trimming left V 10 bases short and J 10 bases short, with 17 bases between. Looked up from germline, CDR1 is ENHRY and CDR2 is SYGVKD.

The chain links TRBV11-2 to TRBJ2-3; the match to TRBD2 covers 16 bases. The CDR3 consists of 16 residues. V dropped 4 bases and J dropped 5; count of bases not matched to a gene: 3. In germline, CDR1 is SGHAT, CDR2 FQNNGV. The DNA for the CDR3 is TGTGCCAGCAGCTCGGGACTAGCGGGAGGGGGAGATACGCAGTATTTT. Protein sequence: CASSSGLAGGGDTQYF.

This clonotype has a handful of counts. V gene TRBV12-3 or TRBV12-4 combines with J gene TRBJ2-1; tentative D call: TRBD2 (6 bases). The ends were cut back, 6 bases at V and 16 bases at J, with 19 bases in the middle. The CDR3 has 12 amino acids. The CDR3 loop is CASSPTGAGTFF. The CDR3 region has the DNA TGTGCCAGCAGCCCTACTGGGGCGGGGACTTTCTTC.